These T cell receptor beta chains were read from a single sample in a study of blood T cell repertoires in COVID-19. Assay used: immunoSEQ multiplex PCR; TCRdb lists only in-frame clones, some missing. The sample consists of about 350,000 clones, about 91% of them appearing once. Input material: peripheral blood. The receptor set was obtained from a man aged 25-45 years with COVID-19, enrolled during active disease. Each CDR3 is given without its conserved first and last residue.

CDR3 length: 12
V gene: TRBV7-8
CDR3 protein: ASSLRTQGYEQY

CDR3 length: 13
V gene: TRBV6-5
CDR3 protein: ASTRTGVDTGELF

CDR3 length: 12
V gene: TRBV6-2/TRBV6-3
CDR3 protein: ASSPPGGSDTQY

CDR3 length: 10
V gene: TRBV9
CDR3 protein: ASSVGGDEQY

CDR3 length: 10
V gene: TRBV19
CDR3 protein: ASSRGYYGYT

CDR3 length: 17
V gene: TRBV7-9
CDR3 protein: ASSTTGDRAPLGGNTIY

CDR3 length: 12
V gene: TRBV10-3
CDR3 protein: AISDGRANSPLH

CDR3 length: 13
V gene: TRBV6-4
CDR3 protein: ASNADRGSYNEQF

CDR3 length: 14
V gene: TRBV5-1
CDR3 protein: ASSLGTDHSNQPQH

CDR3 length: 14
V gene: TRBV19
CDR3 protein: ASSIVSGGAAQPQH

CDR3 length: 12
V gene: TRBV15
CDR3 protein: ATSREGDNSPLH

CDR3 length: 10
V gene: TRBV29-1
CDR3 protein: SVEDPEPEQF

CDR3 length: 12
V gene: TRBV4-1
CDR3 protein: ASSLGTDDSPLH

CDR3 length: 14
V gene: TRBV6-1
CDR3 protein: ASSEAGTSGTYEQY